The T cell receptor beta chain described here comes from a study of a mutant IDH1 vaccine in newly diagnosed glioma. As concerns this clone: Its antigen is as yet unknown.

Time point of the sample: baseline, week 1 (first vaccination visit). Noted treatment: pre-vaccination baseline after standard-of-care therapy. Notes on the study in general: Seemingly, top peripheral T cell clonotype changes bore no relation to pseudoprogression.

V lost 3 bases to trimming and J lost 4 bases, with 21 bases between them. The CDR3 covers 17 residues. Germline V gene sequence: CDR1 SNHLY, CDR2 FYNNEI. The protocol was immunoSEQ multiplex PCR, while the TCRdb copy is restricted to in-frame clones and leaves out a portion. The sample consists of tens of thousands of clones, almost 85% of them appearing once. This TCR derives from a man aged 35 to 55 with glioma. Some clones in this sample may be carry-over from other donors' samples. The gene calls are TRBV2 and TRBJ1-2, with TRBD1 as a possible D gene (6 bases). The source material was PBMCs, sampled from a glioma patient treated with radiotherapy, temozolomide or both. CDR3 in amino acids: CASSDGGFIAEFYGYTF. CDR3 bases: TGTGCCAGCAGTGACGGGGGCTTCATCGCCGAATTCTATGGCTACACCTTC.